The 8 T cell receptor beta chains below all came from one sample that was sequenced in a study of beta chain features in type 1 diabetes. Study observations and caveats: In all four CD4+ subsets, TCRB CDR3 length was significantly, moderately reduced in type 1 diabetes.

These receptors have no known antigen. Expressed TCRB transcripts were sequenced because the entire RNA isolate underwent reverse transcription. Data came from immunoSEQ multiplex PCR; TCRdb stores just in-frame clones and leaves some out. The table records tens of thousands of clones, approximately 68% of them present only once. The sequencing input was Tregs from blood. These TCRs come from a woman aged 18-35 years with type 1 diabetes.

CDR3 bases: TGTGCCAGCAGCCCCGGGACTAGCGCTGCCTACGAGCAGTACTTC. It yields the protein CASSPGTSAAYEQYF. The genes are TRBV7-2 and TRBJ2-7; 10 nucleotides line up with TRBD2. The junction had 6 bases not matched to a gene; V was cut back by 5 bases and J by 2 bases. CDR1 is SGHTA and CDR2 is FQGNSA in the germline V gene. This CDR3 has 15 amino acids.

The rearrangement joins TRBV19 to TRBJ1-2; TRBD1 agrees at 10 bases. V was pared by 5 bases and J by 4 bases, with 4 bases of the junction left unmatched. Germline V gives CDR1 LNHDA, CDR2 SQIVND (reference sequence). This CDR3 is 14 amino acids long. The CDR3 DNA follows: TGTGCCAGTAGTGCGGGACAGGGGACCTATGGCTACACCTTC. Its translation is CASSAGQGTYGYTF.

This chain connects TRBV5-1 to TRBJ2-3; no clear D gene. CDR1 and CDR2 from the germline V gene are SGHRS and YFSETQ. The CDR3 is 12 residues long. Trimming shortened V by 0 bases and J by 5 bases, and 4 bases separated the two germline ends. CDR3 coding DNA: TGCGCCAGCAGCTTGGCGGGAGATACGCAGTATTTT. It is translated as CASSLAGDTQYF.

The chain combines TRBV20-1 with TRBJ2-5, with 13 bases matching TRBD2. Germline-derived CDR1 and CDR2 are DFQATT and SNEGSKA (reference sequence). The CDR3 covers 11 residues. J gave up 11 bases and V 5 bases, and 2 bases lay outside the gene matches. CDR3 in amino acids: CSAGLAGEQYF. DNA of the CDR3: TGCAGTGCTGGACTAGCGGGGGAACAGTACTTC.

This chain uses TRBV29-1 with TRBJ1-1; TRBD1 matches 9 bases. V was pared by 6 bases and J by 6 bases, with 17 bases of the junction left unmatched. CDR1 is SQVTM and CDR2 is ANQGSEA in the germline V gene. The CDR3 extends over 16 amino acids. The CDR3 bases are TGCAGCGTGGGGGAACTCACAGGGGGCCGCATCTCTGAAGCTTTCTTT. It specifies CSVGELTGGRISEAFF.

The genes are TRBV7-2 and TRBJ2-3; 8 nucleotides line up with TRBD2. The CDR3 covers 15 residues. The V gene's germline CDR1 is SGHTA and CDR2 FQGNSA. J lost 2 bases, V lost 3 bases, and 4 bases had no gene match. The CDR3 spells CASSLAGGHTDTQYF. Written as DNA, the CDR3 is TGTGCCAGCAGCTTGGCGGGGGGTCACACAGATACGCAGTATTTT. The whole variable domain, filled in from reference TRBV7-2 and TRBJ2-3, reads GAGVSQSPSNKVTEKGKDVELRCDPISGHTALYWYRQSLGQGLEFLIYFQGNSAPDKSGLPSDRFSAERTGGSVSTLTIQRTQQEDSAVYLCASSLAGGHTDTQYFGPGTRLTVL.

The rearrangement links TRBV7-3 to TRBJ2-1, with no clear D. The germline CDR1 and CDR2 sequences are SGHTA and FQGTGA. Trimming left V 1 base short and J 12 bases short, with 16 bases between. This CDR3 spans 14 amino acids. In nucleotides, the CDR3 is TGTGCCAGCAGCTTAAATACCGGGTCGTCTCCGCAGTTCTTC. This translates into CASSLNTGSSPQFF.

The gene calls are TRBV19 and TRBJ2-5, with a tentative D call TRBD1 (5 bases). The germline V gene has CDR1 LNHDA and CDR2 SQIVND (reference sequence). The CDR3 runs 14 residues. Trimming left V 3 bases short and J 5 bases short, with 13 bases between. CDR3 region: CASSIDSGPETQYF. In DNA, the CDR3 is TGTGCCAGTAGTATCGATTCAGGGCCTGAGACCCAGTACTTC. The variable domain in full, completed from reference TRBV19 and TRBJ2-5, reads DGGITQSPKYLFRKEGQNVTLSCEQNLNHDAMYWYRQDPGQGLRLIYYSQIVNDFQKGDIAEGYSVSREKKESFPLTVTSAQKNPTAFYLCASSIDSGPETQYFGPGTRLLVL.